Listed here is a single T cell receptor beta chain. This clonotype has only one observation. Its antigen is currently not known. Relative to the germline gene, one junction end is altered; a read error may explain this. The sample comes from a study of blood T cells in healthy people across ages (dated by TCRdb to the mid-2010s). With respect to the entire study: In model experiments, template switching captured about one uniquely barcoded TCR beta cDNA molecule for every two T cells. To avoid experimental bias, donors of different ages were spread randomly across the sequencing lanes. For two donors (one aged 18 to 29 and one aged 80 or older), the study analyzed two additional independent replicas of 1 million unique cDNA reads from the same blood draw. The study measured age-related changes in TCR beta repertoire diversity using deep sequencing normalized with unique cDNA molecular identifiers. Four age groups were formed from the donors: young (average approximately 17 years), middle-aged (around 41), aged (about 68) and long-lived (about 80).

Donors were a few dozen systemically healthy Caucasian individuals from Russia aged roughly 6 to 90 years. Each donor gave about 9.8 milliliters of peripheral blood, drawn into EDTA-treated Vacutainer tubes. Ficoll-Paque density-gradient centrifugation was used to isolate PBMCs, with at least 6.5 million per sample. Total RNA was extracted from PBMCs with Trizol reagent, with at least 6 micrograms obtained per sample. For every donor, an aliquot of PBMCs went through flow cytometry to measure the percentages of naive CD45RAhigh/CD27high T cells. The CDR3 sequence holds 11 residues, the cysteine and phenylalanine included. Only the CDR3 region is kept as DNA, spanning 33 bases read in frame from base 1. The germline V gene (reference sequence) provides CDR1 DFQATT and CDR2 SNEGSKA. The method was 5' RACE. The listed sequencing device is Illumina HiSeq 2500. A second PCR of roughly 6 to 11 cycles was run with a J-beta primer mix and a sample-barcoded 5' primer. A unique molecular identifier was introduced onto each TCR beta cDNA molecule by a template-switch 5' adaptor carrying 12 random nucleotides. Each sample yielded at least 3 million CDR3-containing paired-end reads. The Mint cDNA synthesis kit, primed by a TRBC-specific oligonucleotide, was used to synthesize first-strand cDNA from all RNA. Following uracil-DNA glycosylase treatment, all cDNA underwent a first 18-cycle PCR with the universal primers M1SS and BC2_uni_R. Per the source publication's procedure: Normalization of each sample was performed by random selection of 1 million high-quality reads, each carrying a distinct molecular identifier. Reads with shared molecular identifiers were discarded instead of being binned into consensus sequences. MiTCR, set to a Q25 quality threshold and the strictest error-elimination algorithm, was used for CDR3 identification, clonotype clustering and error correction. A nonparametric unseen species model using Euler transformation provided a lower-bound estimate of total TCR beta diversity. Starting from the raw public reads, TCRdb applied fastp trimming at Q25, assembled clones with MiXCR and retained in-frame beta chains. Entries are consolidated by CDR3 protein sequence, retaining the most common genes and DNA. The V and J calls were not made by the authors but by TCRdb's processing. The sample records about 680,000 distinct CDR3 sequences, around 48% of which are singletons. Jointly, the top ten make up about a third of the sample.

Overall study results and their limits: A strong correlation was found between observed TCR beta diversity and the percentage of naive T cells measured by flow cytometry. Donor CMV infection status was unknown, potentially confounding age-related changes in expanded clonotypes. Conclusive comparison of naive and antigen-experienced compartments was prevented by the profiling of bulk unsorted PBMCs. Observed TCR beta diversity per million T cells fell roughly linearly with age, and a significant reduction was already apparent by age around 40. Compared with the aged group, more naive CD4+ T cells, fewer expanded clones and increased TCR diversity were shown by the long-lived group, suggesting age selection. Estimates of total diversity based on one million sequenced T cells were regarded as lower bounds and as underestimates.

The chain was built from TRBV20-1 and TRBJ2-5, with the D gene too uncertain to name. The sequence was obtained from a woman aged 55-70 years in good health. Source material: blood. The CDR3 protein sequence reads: CGARGYNEQYF. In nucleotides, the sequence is TGCGGTGCTAGAGGATACAATGAGCAGTACTTC.